The sequence of this T cell receptor (beta chain) was determined in a study of spatial heterogeneity in lung cancer. Study-level background: Detection of beta-chain sequences consistently exceeded that of alpha-chain sequences. General study points: Blood contained ubiquitous expanded tumor TCRs more at resection than at follow-up.

This clonotype was recorded at least ten times. Its target is unknown. Trimming took 4 bases from V and 2 from J, leaving 10 bases between them. CDR1 and CDR2 (germline): SGHNT, YYREEE (reference sequence). CDR3 length: 13 amino acids. Time point defined: blood at routine non-recurrence follow-up after resection. TCRdb redid the calling of the 5' RACE reads with MiXCR, one entry per CDR3 protein. The table lists about 10,000 distinct CDR3 sequences, 9.5% to 13% of them singletons. Here the sequenced sample was PBMCs, taken at follow-up. V and J are TRBV5-4 and TRBJ2-7; tentatively, D is TRBD2 (5 bases). The origin of this receptor is a female donor with early-stage non-small cell lung cancer. In DNA form, the CDR3 reads TGTGCCAGCAGCCCCGAGGGCACCTACGAGCAGTACTTC. It encodes CASSPEGTYEQYF.